Listed below are T cell receptor beta chains from one sample, sequenced in a study of blood T cells in healthy people across ages. TCRdb re-derived calls from the 5' RACE reads in MiXCR, one entry per CDR3 protein. The sample has around 990,000 distinct CDR3 sequences; more than 30% are singletons. Sequenced: blood. These receptors came from a man younger than 30 in good health. Both conserved end residues are part of each CDR3. D genes are given only for firm matches. Expanded clones are given a class, and other clones once, few, many or no size at all.

TRBJ1-5 | - | TRBV4-1 | - | TGCGCCAGCAGCCAAGATAGAATGAGCAATCAGCCCCAGCATTTT | CASSQDRMSNQPQHF
TRBJ1-2 | - | TRBV29-1 | - | TGCAGCGCCCCTGGGGCGACCTATGGCTACACCTTC | CSAPGATYGYTF
TRBJ1-2 | few | TRBV7-2 | - | TGTGCCAGCAGCTTAGCGTTCGGGGGGCAAAGCTATGGCTACACCTTC | CASSLAFGGQSYGYTF
TRBJ1-2 | few | TRBV5-5 | TRBD1 | TGTGCCAGCAGCTCCCCGGACAGGACAAACTATGGCTACACCTTC | CASSSPDRTNYGYTF
TRBJ1-6 | - | TRBV20-1 | - | TGCAGTGCTAGAGATCCAGAGGGTTCTGGTTCACCCCTCCACTTT | CSARDPEGSGSPLHF
TRBJ2-1 | - | TRBV12-3/TRBV12-4 | TRBD2 | TGTGCCAGCAGTTTGTCTGGACTAGCGGCTTTTGAGCAGTTCTTC | CASSLSGLAAFEQFF
TRBJ2-5 | many | TRBV7-9 | TRBD2 | TGTGCCAGCAGTTTAAGCGGGGAAGAGACCCAGTACTTC | CASSLSGEETQYF
TRBJ1-1 | - | TRBV7-8 | - | TGTGCCAGCAGCTTATGGGGCAGCCTGAACACTGAAGCTTTCTTT | CASSLWGSLNTEAFF
TRBJ2-1 | - | TRBV2 | - | TGTGCCACGCTGGGGCTTGAGCAGTTCTTC | CATLGLEQFF
TRBJ2-3 | - | TRBV20-1 | - | TGCAGTGCTACGAACTCCCAATCTAGCACAGATACGCAGTATTTT | CSATNSQSSTDTQYF
TRBJ2-3 | few | TRBV12-3/TRBV12-4 | - | TGTGCCAGCAGTCCCCGTGAGGGGGTTAGCACAGATACGCAGTATTTT | CASSPREGVSTDTQYF
TRBJ1-2 | few | TRBV7-2 | TRBD1 | TGTGCCAGCAGCTTAGCCACAGGGGCGCGATATGGCTACACCTTC | CASSLATGARYGYTF
TRBJ2-7 | few | TRBV5-1 | - | TGCGCCAGCAGCTCTCCCTATGGTGAGCAGTACTTC | CASSSPYGEQYF
TRBJ2-7 | few | TRBV6-5 | TRBD1 | TGTGCCAGCAATCCCGGGACAGAATTCTACGAGCAGTACTTC | CASNPGTEFYEQYF
TRBJ2-1 | few | TRBV18 | TRBD2 | TGTGCCAGCTCACGTAACAGCGGGGAGGCTTACAATGAGCAGTTCTTC | CASSRNSGEAYNEQFF
TRBJ1-2 | - | TRBV4-3 | TRBD1 | TGCGCCAGCAGCCAAGATTTCACAGGGGGCGGTCGCTATGGCTACACCTTC | CASSQDFTGGGRYGYTF
TRBJ2-5 | - | TRBV7-2 | - | TGTGTCAGCAGCATCCGCCAACAGGGTACGGGAGAGACCCAGTACTTC | CVSSIRQQGTGETQYF
TRBJ2-7 | - | TRBV6-2/TRBV6-3 | - | TGTGCCAGCAGTTACAAGACGCGATCGGGGGACAATGAGCAGTACTTC | CASSYKTRSGDNEQYF
TRBJ1-1 | - | TRBV7-9 | - | TGTGCCAGCAGCTTAGGCCAGAGAGACCCCGGGAACACTGAAGCTTTCTTT | CASSLGQRDPGNTEAFF
TRBJ2-1 | - | TRBV10-3 | - | TGTACCATCAGTGAAGATTCCTACAATGAGCAGTTCTTC | CTISEDSYNEQFF
TRBJ1-3 | once | TRBV15 | TRBD1 | TGTGCCACCAGCAGAGCGGCAGGGGGCGTTTCTGGAAGCACCATATATTTT | CATSRAAGGVSGSTIYF
TRBJ2-3 | many | TRBV29-1 | - | TGCAGCGTTAGGTCAGAGCGGACAGATACGCAGTATTTT | CSVRSERTDTQYF
TRBJ1-2 | - | TRBV18 | - | TGTGCCAGCTCACCACCAGACCCGGCGTTCTATGGCTACACCTTC | CASSPPDPAFYGYTF
TRBJ2-7 | few | TRBV4-2 | - | TGTGCCAGCAGCCTCTTTTCTAGCGATTCCTACGAGCAGTACTTC | CASSLFSSDSYEQYF
TRBJ2-5 | - | TRBV6-6 | - | TGTGCCAGCACTCGGACGCAGGAGACCCAGTACTTC | CASTRTQETQYF
TRBJ1-1 | - | TRBV20-1 | - | TGCAGTGCTAGAGTCTCGGTGACCCCTGAAGCTTTCTTT | CSARVSVTPEAFF
TRBJ1-5 | - | TRBV27 | - | TGTGCCAGCAGTTTATCGATCATAGAGGATCAGCCCCAGCATTTT | CASSLSIIEDQPQHF
TRBJ1-5 | - | TRBV6-6 | - | TGTGCCAGCAGTTACTCAGGGGTTGGCAAAGCCCAGCATTTT | CASSYSGVGKAQHF
TRBJ2-4 | - | TRBV10-3 | - | TGTGCCACCAGTGAATCGGGGCCCCTAGCCAAAAACATTCAGTACTTC | CATSESGPLAKNIQYF
TRBJ2-7 | - | TRBV20-1 | - | TGCAGTGCTAGAGATAACGCAGGTTCCTACGAGCAGTACTTC | CSARDNAGSYEQYF
TRBJ1-2 | - | TRBV4-3 | - | TGCGCCAGCAGCCAAGGTGTGTGGAACGAGTATGGCTACACCTTC | CASSQGVWNEYGYTF
TRBJ1-2 | many | TRBV4-3 | - | TGCGCCAGCAGCCAAGATTTAGCGGTTCTGGGCTACACCTTC | CASSQDLAVLGYTF
TRBJ2-1 | - | TRBV12-3/TRBV12-4 | - | TGTGCCAGCAGTCAGACACTAGGTTTTGTCCACAATGAGCAGTTCTTC | CASSQTLGFVHNEQFF
TRBJ2-1 | - | TRBV12-3/TRBV12-4 | - | TGTGCCGGCAGTTTATGGCAGGGTGACAGGAATGAGCAGTTCTTC | CAGSLWQGDRNEQFF
TRBJ1-2 | - | TRBV19 | - | TGTGCCAGTAGTCAAAGAACGGACTATGGCTACACCTTC | CASSQRTDYGYTF
TRBJ1-2 | few | TRBV19 | - | TGTGCCAGTAGCGGACAATTTCGGGGCTATGGCTACACCTTC | CASSGQFRGYGYTF
TRBJ1-1 | - | TRBV3-1 | - | TGTGCCAGCAGCCGCGATCCGGGACTACAAGACACTGAAGCTTTCTTT | CASSRDPGLQDTEAFF
TRBJ2-5 | few | TRBV20-1 | - | TGCAGTGCCAGACGGTTGGACGGTCGACAAGAGACCCAGTACTTC | CSARRLDGRQETQYF
TRBJ2-1 | few | TRBV6-6 | - | TGTGCCAGCGCCTCAGGGTCGTCCTACAATGAGCAGTTCTTC | CASASGSSYNEQFF
TRBJ2-5 | - | TRBV11-1 | - | TGTGCCAGCAGCACGGGACAAAAACAAGAGACCCAGTACTTC | CASSTGQKQETQYF
TRBJ1-4 | - | TRBV20-1 | - | TGCAGTGCTAGAGACACCTCGGAAAAACTGTTTTTT | CSARDTSEKLFF
TRBJ1-6 | - | TRBV7-2 | - | TGTGCCAGCAGCTTAGTGGAGGGTGGAAATTCACCCCTCCACTTT | CASSLVEGGNSPLHF
TRBJ2-2 | - | TRBV7-9 | TRBD2 | TGTGCCAGCAGCTTAGGGCGACTAGCGGGGAACACCGGGGAGCTGTTTTTT | CASSLGRLAGNTGELFF
TRBJ1-4 | - | TRBV7-2 | TRBD1 | TGTGCCAGCAGCTACGGGGACAGCCGTGGAAAACTGTTTTTT | CASSYGDSRGKLFF
TRBJ1-1 | - | TRBV9 | - | TGTGCCAGCAGCGTGGGCGCCTTCACTGAAGCTTTCTTT | CASSVGAFTEAFF
TRBJ2-5 | many | TRBV20-1 | TRBD1 | TGCAGTGCAACGGGACAGGAGAACCAAGAGACCCAGTACTTC | CSATGQENQETQYF
TRBJ2-7 | few | TRBV12-3/TRBV12-4 | - | TGTGCCAGCAGATTCGGACCCGACTACGAGCAGTACTTC | CASRFGPDYEQYF
TRBJ1-5 | few | TRBV28 | - | TGTGCCAGCAGTTCACAGGGACCGGGCAATCAGCCCCAGCATTTT | CASSSQGPGNQPQHF
TRBJ1-6 | - | TRBV6-5 | - | TGTGCCAGCAGTTACTCGCCAGGAAGTACCTTCTGGGCCCTCCACTTT | CASSYSPGSTFWALHF
TRBJ2-5 | few | TRBV7-2 | - | TGTGCCAGCAGCTTACAGGACCAAGAGACCCAGTACTTC | CASSLQDQETQYF
TRBJ1-6 | - | TRBV6-6 | - | TGTGCCAGCAGTTACGGGGGGGGCGGGGATAATTCACCCCTCCACTTT | CASSYGGGGDNSPLHF
TRBJ1-2 | few | TRBV20-1 | - | TGCAGTGCTAGAAATCCGGGCACAGGTGGCTACACCTTC | CSARNPGTGGYTF
TRBJ1-2 | - | TRBV14 | TRBD1 | TGTGCCAGCAGCCGAACCAGGGGGCAGGGTGGCTACACCTTC | CASSRTRGQGGYTF
TRBJ2-2 | once | TRBV6-2/TRBV6-3 | - | TGTGCCAGCAGTTATGGAGGGGGACCCTGGAACACCGGGGAGCTGTTTTTT | CASSYGGGPWNTGELFF
TRBJ1-4 | few | TRBV7-2 | - | TGTGCCAGCAGCTTAGACCCCGGGGACAATGAAAAACTGTTTTTT | CASSLDPGDNEKLFF